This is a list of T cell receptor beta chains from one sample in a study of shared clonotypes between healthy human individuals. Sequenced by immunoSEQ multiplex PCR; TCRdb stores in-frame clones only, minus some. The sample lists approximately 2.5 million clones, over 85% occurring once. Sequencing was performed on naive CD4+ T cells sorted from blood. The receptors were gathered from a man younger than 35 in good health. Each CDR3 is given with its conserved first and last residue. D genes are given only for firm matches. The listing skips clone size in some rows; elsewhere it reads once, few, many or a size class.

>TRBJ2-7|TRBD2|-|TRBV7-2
CASRTTSGRVEQYF
TGTGCCAGCAGGACAACTAGCGGGAGGGTCGAGCAGTACTTC
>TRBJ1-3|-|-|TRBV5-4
CASSLVGGGNTIYF
TGTGCCAGCAGCTTGGTCGGGGGGGGAAACACCATATATTTT
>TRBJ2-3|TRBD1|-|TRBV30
CAWVTGTAIPDTQYF
TGTGCCTGGGTGACTGGGACAGCTATCCCAGATACGCAGTATTTT
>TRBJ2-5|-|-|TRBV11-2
CASSPGPGGTQYF
TGTGCCAGCAGCCCGGGACCCGGAGGGACCCAGTACTTC
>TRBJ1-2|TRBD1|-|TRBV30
CAWSNGQGGYGYTF
TGTGCCTGGAGTAACGGACAGGGGGGCTATGGCTACACCTTC
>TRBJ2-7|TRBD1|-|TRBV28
CASRRDRGTTYEQYF
TGTGCCAGCAGACGAGACAGGGGGACGACCTACGAGCAGTACTTC
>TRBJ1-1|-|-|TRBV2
CASSNDRPLNTEAFF
TGTGCCAGCAGTAACGACAGGCCCCTGAACACTGAAGCTTTCTTT
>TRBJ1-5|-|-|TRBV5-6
CASSLLGEQAPAESQHF
TGTGCCAGCAGCTTGCTCGGAGAGCAGGCCCCCGCCGAGTCCCAGCATTTT
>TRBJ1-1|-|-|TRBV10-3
CAISEGRTNTEAFF
TGTGCCATCAGTGAGGGACGGACGAACACTGAAGCTTTCTTT
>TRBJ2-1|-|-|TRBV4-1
CASSQQHPSSYNEQFF
TGCGCCAGCAGCCAACAACACCCGAGCTCCTACAATGAGCAGTTCTTC
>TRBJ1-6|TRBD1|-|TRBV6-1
CASSQLGQGNSPLHF
TGTGCCAGCAGCCAACTGGGACAGGGTAACTCACCCCTCCACTTT
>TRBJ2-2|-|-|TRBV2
CASTGEFSGELFF
TGTGCCAGCACAGGGGAATTTTCCGGGGAGCTGTTTTTT
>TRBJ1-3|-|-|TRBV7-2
CASSPVAPLSGNTIYF
TGTGCCAGCAGCCCTGTGGCCCCTCTCTCTGGAAACACCATATATTTT
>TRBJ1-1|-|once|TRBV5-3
CARSFSQGNEENTEAFF
TGTGCCAGAAGCTTTTCTCAGGGGAATGAGGAGAACACTGAAGCTTTCTTT
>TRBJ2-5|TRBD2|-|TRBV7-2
CASSLGLAGETQYF
TGTGCCAGCAGCTTAGGACTAGCTGGAGAGACCCAGTACTTC
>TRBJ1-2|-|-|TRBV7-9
CASSYPLASRGYTF
TGTGCCAGCAGCTACCCCCTCGCGTCTCGGGGCTACACCTTC
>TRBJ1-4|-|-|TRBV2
CASSPIQGTNEKLFF
TGTGCCAGCAGTCCAATACAGGGAACTAATGAAAAACTGTTTTTT
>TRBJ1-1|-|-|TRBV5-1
CASSPGWNTEAFF
TGCGCCAGCAGTCCAGGGTGGAACACTGAAGCTTTCTTT
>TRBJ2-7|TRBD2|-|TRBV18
CASSPAGWREAYEQYF
TGTGCCAGCTCACCAGCTGGATGGCGGGAGGCATACGAGCAGTACTTC
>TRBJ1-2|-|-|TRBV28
CASSQTAGFYGYTF
TGTGCCAGCAGTCAAACCGCCGGGTTCTATGGCTACACCTTC
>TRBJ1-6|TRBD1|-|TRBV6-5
CASSRTGGSPLHF
TGTGCCAGCAGTAGAACAGGGGGCTCACCCCTCCACTTT
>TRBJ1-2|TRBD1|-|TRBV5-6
CASSPDRGRNYGYTF
TGTGCCAGCAGCCCAGACAGGGGGCGCAACTATGGCTACACCTTC
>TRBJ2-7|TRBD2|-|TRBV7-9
CASSLAGSGSDEQYF
TGTGCCAGCAGCTTAGCGGGGAGCGGGAGTGACGAGCAGTACTTC
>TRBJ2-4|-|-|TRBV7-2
CASSLVGGSGRNIQYF
TGTGCCAGCAGCTTAGTTGGGGGATCGGGTAGGAACATTCAGTACTTC
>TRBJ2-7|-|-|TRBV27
CASSSPGRKWYF
TGTGCCAGCAGTTCGCCCGGTAGGAAGTGGTACTTC
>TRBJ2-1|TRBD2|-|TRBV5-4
CASSSERDGNEQFF
TGTGCCAGCAGCTCGGAGCGGGATGGCAATGAGCAGTTCTTC
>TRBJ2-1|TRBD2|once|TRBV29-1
CSVASGYSYNEQFF
TGCAGCGTTGCTAGCGGATACTCCTACAATGAGCAGTTCTTC
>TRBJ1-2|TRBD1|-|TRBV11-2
CASSSPLTGVYGYTF
TGTGCCAGCAGCTCCCCTCTCACAGGGGTCTATGGCTACACCTTC
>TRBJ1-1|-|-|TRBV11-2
CASRQKRLNTEAFF
TGTGCCAGCAGGCAGAAGCGGCTAAACACTGAAGCTTTCTTT
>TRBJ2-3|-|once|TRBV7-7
CASSLVGGTDTQYF
TGTGCTAGCAGCTTAGTGGGCGGCACAGATACGCAGTATTTT
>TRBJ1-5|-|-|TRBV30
CAWRYGSNQPQHF
TGTGCCTGGAGATACGGGAGCAATCAGCCCCAGCATTTT
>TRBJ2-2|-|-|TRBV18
CASSPWTLDTGELFF
TGTGCCAGCTCACCGTGGACACTAGACACCGGGGAGCTGTTTTTT
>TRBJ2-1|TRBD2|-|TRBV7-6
CASSGLIRTGTSGGAYNEQFF
TGTGCCAGCAGCGGATTAATACGCACCGGGACTAGCGGGGGGGCCTACAATGAGCAGTTCTTC
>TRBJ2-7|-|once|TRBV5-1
CASSLGSQNARGKGYEQYF
TGCGCCAGCAGCTTGGGAAGTCAAAACGCAAGGGGGAAGGGCTACGAGCAGTACTTC
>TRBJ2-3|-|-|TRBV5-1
CASSSWGDTQYF
TGCGCCAGCAGCAGCTGGGGAGATACGCAGTATTTT
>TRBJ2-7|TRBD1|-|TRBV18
CASSPDRQGGDEQYF
TGTGCCAGCTCGCCCGACCGACAGGGCGGCGACGAGCAGTACTTC
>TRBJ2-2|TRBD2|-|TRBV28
CASSTLAGDTGELFF
TGTGCCAGCAGCACACTAGCGGGGGATACCGGGGAGCTGTTTTTT
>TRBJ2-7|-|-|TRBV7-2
CASSPRAGQYEQYF
TGTGCCAGCAGCCCCAGAGCCGGACAGTACGAGCAGTACTTC
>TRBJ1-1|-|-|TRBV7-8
CASSSGIRGTEAFF
TGTGCCAGCAGCTCCGGGATCAGGGGCACTGAAGCTTTCTTT
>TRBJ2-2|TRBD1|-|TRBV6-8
CASSYPGQGNTGELFF
TGTGCCAGCAGTTATCCGGGACAGGGGAACACCGGGGAGCTGTTTTTT
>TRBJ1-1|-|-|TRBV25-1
CASSNQGPSAEAFF
TGTGCCAGCAGTAATCAGGGGCCCTCGGCTGAAGCTTTCTTT
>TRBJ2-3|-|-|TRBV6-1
CATPKQLGTDTQYF
TGTGCCACACCTAAACAGCTGGGCACAGATACGCAGTATTTT
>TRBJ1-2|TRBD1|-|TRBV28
CASSPGTGGSYGYTF
TGTGCCAGCAGTCCCGGAACAGGGGGAAGCTATGGCTACACCTTC
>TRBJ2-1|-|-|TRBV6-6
CASSLLGETYNEQFF
TGTGCCAGCAGTCTTTTGGGAGAAACCTACAATGAGCAGTTCTTC
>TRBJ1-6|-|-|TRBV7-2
CASSLIGDLYSYNSPLHF
TGTGCCAGCAGCTTAATCGGAGATCTCTACTCCTATAATTCACCCCTCCACTTT
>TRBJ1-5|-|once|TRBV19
CASTGQYNQPQHF
TGTGCCAGTACCGGACAGTACAATCAGCCCCAGCATTTT
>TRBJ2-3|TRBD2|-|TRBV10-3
CAISPGTTDTQYF
TGTGCCATCAGTCCCGGGACTACGGATACGCAGTATTTT
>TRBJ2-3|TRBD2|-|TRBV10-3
CAISGLAGVVGSTDTQYF
TGTGCCATCAGTGGACTAGCGGGAGTGGTGGGGAGCACAGATACGCAGTATTTT
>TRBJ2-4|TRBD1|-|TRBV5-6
CASSSDRGNIQYF
TGTGCCAGCAGCTCGGACAGGGGAAACATTCAGTACTTC
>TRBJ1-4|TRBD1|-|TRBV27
CASSGQGLGEKLFF
TGTGCCAGCAGCGGACAGGGGCTCGGTGAAAAACTGTTTTTT